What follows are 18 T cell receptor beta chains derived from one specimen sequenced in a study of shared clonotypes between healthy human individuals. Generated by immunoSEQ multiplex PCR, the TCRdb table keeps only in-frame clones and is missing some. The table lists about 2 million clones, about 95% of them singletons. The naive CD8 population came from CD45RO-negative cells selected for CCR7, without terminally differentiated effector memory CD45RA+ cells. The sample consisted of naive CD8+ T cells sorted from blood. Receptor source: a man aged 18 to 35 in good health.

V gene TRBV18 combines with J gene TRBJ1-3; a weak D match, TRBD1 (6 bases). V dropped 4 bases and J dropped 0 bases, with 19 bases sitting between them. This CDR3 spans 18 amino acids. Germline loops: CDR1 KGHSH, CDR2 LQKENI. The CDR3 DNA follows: TGTGCCAGCTCACTCCCTAGGGGGATCCCGAGCTCTGGAAACACCATATATTTT. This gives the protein CASSLPRGIPSSGNTIYF.

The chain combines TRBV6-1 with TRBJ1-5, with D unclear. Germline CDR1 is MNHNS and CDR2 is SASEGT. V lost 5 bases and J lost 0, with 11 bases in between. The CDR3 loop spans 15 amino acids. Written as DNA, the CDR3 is TGTGCCAGCAGTCGAGAGGGTAATAGCAATCAGCCCCAGCATTTT. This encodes CASSREGNSNQPQHF.

The CDR3 region is CASSAGTVSPLHF. The CDR3 bases are TGTGCCAGCAGCGCCGGGACAGTCTCACCCCTCCACTTT. The chain has TRBV9 and TRBJ1-6; TRBD1 matches at 7 bases. In germline, CDR1 is SGDLS, CDR2 YYNGEE. The CDR3 is made up of 13 amino acids. The V gene end was trimmed by 3 bases and the J gene end by 10 bases; junction bases not matched to a gene: 4. Drawing the rest from reference TRBV9 and TRBJ1-6, the complete variable domain is DSGVTQTPKHLITATGQRVTLRCSPRSGDLSVYWYQQSLDQGLQFLIQYYNGEERAKGNILERFSAQQFPDLHSELNLSSLELGDSALYFCASSAGTVSPLHFGNGTRLTVT.

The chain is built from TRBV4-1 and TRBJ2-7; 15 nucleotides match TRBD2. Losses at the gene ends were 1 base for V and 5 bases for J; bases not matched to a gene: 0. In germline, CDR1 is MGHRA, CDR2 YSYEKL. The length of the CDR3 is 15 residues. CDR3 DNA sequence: TGCGCCAGCAGCCAAGGGACTAGCGGGAGGGACGAGCAGTACTTC. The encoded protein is CASSQGTSGRDEQYF.

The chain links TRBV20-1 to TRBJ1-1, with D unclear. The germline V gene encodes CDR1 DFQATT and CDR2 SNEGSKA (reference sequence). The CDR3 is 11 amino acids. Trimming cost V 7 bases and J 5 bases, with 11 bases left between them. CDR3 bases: TGCAGTGGATCGAAGGTGACTGAAGCTTTCTTT. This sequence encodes CSGSKVTEAFF.

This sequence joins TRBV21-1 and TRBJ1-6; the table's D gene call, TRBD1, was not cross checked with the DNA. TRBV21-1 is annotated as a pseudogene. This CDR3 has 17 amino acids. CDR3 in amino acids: CAGWRDRASSYNSPLHF. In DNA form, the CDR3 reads TGTGCCGGTTGGCGGGACAGGGCTAGCTCCTATAATTCACCCCTCCACTTT.

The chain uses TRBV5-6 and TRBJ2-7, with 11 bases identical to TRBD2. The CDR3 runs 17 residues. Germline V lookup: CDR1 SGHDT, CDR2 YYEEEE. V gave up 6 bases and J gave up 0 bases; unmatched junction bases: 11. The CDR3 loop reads CASTGITSGGTSYEQYF. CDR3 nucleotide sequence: TGTGCCAGCACCGGTATAACTAGCGGGGGAACCTCCTACGAGCAGTACTTC.

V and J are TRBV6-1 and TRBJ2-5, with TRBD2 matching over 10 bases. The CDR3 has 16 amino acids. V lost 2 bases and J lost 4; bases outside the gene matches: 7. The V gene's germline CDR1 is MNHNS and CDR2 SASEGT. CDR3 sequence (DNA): TGTGCCAGCAGTGAACTAGCGGGGGCACCACCAGAGACCCAGTACTTC. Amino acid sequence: CASSELAGAPPETQYF.

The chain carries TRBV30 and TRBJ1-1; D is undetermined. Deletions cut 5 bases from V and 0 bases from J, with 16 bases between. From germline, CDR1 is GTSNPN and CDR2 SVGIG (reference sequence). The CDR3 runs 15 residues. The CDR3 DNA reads TGTGCCTGGGGTCAGGATCCGGGCATGAACACTGAAGCTTTCTTT. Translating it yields CAWGQDPGMNTEAFF.

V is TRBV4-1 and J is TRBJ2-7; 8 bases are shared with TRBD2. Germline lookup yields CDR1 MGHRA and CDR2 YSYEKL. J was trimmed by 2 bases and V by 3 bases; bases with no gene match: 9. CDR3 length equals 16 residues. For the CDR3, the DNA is TGCGCCAGCAGCCATTTAGGGACTAGTATACCCTACGAGCAGTACTTC. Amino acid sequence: CASSHLGTSIPYEQYF.

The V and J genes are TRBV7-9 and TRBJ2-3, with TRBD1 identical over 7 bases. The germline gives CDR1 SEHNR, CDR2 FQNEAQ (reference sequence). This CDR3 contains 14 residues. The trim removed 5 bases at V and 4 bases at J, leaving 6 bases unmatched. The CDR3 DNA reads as TGTGCCAGCAGCAGGAACAGGGGCCCAGATACGCAGTATTTT. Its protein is CASSRNRGPDTQYF.

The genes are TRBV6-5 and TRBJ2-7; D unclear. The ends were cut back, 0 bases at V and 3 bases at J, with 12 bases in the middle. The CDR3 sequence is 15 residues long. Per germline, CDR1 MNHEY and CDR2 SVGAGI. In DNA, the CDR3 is TGTGCCAGCAGTTACTCTAGCTCGTCTTTCTACGAGCAGTACTTC. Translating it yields CASSYSSSSFYEQYF.

CDR3 DNA sequence: TGCGCCAGCAGCAGGGGGGCTAGCGGGATAAACACCGGGGAGCTGTTTTTT. It codes for CASSRGASGINTGELFF. V usage is TRBV10-2 and J usage is TRBJ2-2; 9 bases line up with TRBD2. This CDR3 contains 17 residues. Germline V gene data show CDR1 as WSHSY and CDR2 as SAAADI. Trimming removed 6 bases from V and 2 bases from J; junction bases left unmatched: 10.

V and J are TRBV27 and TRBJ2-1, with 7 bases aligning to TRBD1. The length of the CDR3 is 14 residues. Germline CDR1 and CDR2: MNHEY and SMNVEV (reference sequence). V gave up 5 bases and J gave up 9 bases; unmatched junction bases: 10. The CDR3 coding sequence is TGTGCCAGCAGTATAGGGACAGCGAAGAGTGAGCAGTTCTTC. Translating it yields CASSIGTAKSEQFF.

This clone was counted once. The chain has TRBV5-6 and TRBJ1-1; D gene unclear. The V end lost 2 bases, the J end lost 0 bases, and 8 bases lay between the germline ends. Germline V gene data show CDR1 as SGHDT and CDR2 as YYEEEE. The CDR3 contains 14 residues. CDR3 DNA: TGTGCCAGCAGCTTCGGTTACATGAACACTGAAGCTTTCTTT. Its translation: CASSFGYMNTEAFF.

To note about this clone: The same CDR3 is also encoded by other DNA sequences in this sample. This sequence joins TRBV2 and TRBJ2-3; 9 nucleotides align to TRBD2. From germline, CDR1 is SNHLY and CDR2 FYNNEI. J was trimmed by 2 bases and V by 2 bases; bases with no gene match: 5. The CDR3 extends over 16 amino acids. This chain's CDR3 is CASSESLAGSTDTQYF. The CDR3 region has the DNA TGTGCCAGCAGTGAATCGCTAGCGGGGTCCACAGATACGCAGTATTTT. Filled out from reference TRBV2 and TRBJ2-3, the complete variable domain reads EPEVTQTPSHQVTQMGQEVILRCVPISNHLYFYWYRQILGQKVEFLVSFYNNEISEKSEIFDDQFSVERPDGSNFTLKIRSTKLEDSAMYFCASSESLAGSTDTQYFGPGTRLTVL.

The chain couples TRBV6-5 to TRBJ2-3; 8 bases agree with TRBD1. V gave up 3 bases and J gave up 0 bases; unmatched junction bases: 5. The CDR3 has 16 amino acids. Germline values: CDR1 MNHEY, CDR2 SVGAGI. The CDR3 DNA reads TGTGCCAGCAGTTATGGGACAGGTCCTAGCACAGATACGCAGTATTTT. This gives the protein CASSYGTGPSTDTQYF.

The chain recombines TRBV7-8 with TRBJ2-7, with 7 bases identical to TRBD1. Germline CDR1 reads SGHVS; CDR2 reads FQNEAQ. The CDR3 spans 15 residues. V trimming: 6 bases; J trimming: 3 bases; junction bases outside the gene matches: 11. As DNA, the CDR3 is TGTGCCAGCAGTTTCCCGGGACAGCATTTCTACGAGCAGTACTTC. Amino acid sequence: CASSFPGQHFYEQYF.